The entry below gives a single T cell receptor beta chain sequence along with its context. This record belongs to a study of technical replicates of blood from a handful of donors. The protocol was immunoSEQ multiplex PCR, while the TCRdb copy is restricted to in-frame clones and leaves out a portion. Among tens of thousands of clones listed, 94% were seen once. The sequence was obtained from a human donor in good health. The sequencing input was T cells isolated from PBMCs.

Here the CDR3 reads CASSVGGPEQFF. In nucleotides, the CDR3 is TGTGCCAGCAGCGTAGGGGGGCCTGAGCAGTTCTTC. The chain combines TRBV9 with TRBJ2-1; TRBD1 might be the D (6 bases). The CDR3 is 12 amino acids. V was shortened by 0 bases and J by 9 bases, with 7 bases between the two germline ends. In germline, CDR1 is SGDLS, CDR2 YYNGEE.